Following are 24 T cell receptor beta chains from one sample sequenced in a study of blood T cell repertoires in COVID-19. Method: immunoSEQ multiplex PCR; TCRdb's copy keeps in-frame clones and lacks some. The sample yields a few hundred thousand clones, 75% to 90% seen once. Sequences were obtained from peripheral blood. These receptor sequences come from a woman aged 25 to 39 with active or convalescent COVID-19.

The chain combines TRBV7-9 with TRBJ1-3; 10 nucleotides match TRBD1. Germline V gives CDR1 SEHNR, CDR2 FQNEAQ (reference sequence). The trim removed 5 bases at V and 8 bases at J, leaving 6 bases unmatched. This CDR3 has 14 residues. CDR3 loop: CASSPRTGGDTIYF. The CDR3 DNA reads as TGTGCCAGCAGCCCAAGGACAGGGGGGGACACCATATATTTT.

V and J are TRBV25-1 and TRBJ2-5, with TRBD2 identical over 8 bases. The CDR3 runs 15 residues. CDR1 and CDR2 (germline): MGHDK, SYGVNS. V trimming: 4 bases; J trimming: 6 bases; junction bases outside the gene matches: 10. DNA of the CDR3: TGTGCCAGCAGTGGAACCTTCGGGGGGGAGAAGACCCAGTACTTC. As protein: CASSGTFGGEKTQYF. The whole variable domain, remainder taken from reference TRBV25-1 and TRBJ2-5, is EADIYQTPRYLVIGTGKKITLECSQTMGHDKMYWYQQDPGMELHLIHYSYGVNSTEKGDLSSESTVSRIRTEHFPLTLESARPSHTSQYLCASSGTFGGEKTQYFGPGTRLLVL.

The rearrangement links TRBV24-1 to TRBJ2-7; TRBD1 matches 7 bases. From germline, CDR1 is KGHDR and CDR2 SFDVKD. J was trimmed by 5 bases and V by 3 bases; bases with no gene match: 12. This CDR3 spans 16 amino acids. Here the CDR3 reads CATSDPRQGIGDEQYF. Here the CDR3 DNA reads TGTGCCACCAGTGATCCCCGACAGGGAATAGGGGACGAGCAGTACTTC.

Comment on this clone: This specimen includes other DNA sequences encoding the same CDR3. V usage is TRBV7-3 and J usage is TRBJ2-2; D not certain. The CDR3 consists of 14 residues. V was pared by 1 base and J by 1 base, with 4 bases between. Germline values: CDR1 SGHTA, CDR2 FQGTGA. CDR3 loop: CASSLMRNTGELFF. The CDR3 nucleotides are TGTGCCAGCAGCTTAATGCGGAACACCGGGGAGCTGTTTTTT.

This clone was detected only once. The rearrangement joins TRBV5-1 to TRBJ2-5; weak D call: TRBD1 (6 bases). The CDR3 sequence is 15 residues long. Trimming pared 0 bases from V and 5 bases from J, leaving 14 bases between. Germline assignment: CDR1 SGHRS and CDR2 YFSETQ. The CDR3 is CASSLGRQGLETQYF. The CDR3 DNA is TGCGCCAGCAGCTTGGGTCGTCAGGGGTTGGAGACCCAGTACTTC.

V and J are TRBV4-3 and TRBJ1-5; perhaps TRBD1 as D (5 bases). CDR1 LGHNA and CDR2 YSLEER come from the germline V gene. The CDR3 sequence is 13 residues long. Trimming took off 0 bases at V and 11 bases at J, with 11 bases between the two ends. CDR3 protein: CASSQEYGAAQHF. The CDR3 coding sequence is TGCGCCAGCAGCCAAGAATATGGGGCTGCCCAGCATTTT.

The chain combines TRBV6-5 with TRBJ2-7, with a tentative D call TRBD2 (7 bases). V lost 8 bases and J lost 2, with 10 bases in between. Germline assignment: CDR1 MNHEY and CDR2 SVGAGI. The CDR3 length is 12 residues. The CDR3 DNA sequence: TGTGCCAGCGCGGGGGACACCTACGAGCAGTACTTC. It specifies CASAGDTYEQYF.

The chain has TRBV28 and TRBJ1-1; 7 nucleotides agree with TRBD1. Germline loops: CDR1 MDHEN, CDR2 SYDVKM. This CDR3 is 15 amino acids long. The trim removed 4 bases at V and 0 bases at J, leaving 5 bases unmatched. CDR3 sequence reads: CASSSLQGLNTEAFF. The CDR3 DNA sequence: TGTGCCAGCAGTTCTTTACAGGGGTTGAACACTGAAGCTTTCTTT.

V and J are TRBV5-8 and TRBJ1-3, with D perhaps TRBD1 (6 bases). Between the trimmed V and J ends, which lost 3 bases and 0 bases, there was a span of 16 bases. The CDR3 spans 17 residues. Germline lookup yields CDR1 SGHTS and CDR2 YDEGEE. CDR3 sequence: CASSSITGWSSGNTIYF. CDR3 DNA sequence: TGTGCCAGCAGCTCCATCACAGGGTGGAGCTCTGGAAACACCATATATTTT.

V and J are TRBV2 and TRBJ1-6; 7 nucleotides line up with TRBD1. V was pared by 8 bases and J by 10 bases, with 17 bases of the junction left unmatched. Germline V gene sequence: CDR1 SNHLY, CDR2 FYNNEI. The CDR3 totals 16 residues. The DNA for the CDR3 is TGTGCCAGCGGACAGGCGGGGGGAAGGGGACTATCACCCCTCCACTTT. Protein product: CASGQAGGRGLSPLHF.

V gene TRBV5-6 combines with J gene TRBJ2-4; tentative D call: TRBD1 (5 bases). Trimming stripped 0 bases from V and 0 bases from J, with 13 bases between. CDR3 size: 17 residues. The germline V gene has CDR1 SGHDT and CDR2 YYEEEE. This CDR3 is CASSLAIGALAKNIQYF. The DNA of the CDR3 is TGTGCCAGCAGCTTGGCCATAGGGGCTCTAGCCAAAAACATTCAGTACTTC.

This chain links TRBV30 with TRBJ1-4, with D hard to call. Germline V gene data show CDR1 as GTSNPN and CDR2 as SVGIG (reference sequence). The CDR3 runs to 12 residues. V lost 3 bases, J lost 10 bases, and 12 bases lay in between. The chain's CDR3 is CAWRDREGKLFF. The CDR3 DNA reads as TGTGCCTGGAGAGACCGGGAGGGAAAACTGTTTTTT.

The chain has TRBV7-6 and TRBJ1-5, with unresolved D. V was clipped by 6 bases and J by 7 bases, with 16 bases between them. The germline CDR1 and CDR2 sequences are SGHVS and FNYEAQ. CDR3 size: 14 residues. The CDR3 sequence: CASSQSGVRQPQHF. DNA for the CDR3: TGTGCCAGCAGTCAATCCGGGGTAAGGCAGCCCCAGCATTTT.

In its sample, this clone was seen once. CDR3 protein: CASSERLGGGFRYNEQFF. As DNA, the CDR3 is TGTGCCAGCAGTGAAAGGCTCGGCGGGGGGTTTCGCTACAATGAGCAGTTCTTC. The chain has TRBV6-1 and TRBJ2-1; 8 bases match TRBD2. V dropped 2 bases and J dropped 3; count of bases not matched to a gene: 12. Germline V lookup: CDR1 MNHNS, CDR2 SASEGT. The CDR3 covers 18 residues.

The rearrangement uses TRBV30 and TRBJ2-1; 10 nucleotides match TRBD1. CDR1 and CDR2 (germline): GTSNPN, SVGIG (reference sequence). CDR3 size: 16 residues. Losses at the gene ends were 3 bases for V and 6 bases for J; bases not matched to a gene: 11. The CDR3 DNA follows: TGTGCCTGGAGAGACCCCGGGACAGGGGCTGGCAATGAGCAGTTCTTC. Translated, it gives CAWRDPGTGAGNEQFF.

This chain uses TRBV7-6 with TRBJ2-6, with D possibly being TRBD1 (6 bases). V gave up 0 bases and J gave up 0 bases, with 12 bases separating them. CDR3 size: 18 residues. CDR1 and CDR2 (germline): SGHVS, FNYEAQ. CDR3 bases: TGTGCCAGCAGCTTAGCGGCGACAGGAATCTCTGGGGCCAACGTCCTGACTTTC. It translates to CASSLAATGISGANVLTF.

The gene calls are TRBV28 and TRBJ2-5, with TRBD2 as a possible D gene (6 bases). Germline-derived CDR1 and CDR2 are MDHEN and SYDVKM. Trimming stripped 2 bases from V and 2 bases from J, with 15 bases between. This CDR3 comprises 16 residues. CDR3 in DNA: TGTGCCAGCAGTTTAATCGGGACTTCAATGCAAGAGACCCAGTACTTC. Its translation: CASSLIGTSMQETQYF.

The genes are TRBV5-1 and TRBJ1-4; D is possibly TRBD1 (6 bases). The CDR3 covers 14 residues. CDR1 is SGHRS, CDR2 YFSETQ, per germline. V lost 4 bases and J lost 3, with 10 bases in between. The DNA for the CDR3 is TGCGCCAGCAGCAGGGACACCTCTAATGAAAAACTGTTTTTT. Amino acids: CASSRDTSNEKLFF.

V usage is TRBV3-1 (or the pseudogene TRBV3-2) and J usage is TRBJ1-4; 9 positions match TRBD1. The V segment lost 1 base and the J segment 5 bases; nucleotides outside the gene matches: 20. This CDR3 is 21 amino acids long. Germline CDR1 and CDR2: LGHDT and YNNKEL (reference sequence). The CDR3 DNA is TGTGCCAGCAGCCAAGCTCTCGGACAGGGGACTGCGGGTCACATCAATGAAAAACTGTTTTTT. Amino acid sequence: CASSQALGQGTAGHINEKLFF.

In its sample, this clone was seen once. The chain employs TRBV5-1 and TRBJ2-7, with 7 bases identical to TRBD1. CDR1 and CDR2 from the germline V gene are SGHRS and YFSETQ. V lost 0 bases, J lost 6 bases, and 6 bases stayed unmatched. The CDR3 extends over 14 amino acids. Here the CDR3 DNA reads TGCGCCAGCAGCTTGGAGGGGGCGCCGGGCGAGCAGTACTTC. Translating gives CASSLEGAPGEQYF.

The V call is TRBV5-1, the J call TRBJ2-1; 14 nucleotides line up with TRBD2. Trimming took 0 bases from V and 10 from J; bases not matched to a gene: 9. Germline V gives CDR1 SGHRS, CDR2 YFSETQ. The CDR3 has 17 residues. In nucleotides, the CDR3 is TGCGCCAGCAGCTTGGCCGTGACTAGCGGGGGGGCCGGGGAGCAGTTCTTC. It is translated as CASSLAVTSGGAGEQFF.

The CDR3 loop is CATRGQGPLTEAFF. Here the CDR3 DNA reads TGTGCCACCCGTGGACAGGGCCCCTTGACTGAAGCTTTCTTT. The chain couples TRBV24-1 to TRBJ1-1, with 8 bases matching TRBD1. The CDR3 has 14 residues. V dropped 9 bases and J dropped 5; count of bases not matched to a gene: 10. Germline V lookup: CDR1 KGHDR, CDR2 SFDVKD.

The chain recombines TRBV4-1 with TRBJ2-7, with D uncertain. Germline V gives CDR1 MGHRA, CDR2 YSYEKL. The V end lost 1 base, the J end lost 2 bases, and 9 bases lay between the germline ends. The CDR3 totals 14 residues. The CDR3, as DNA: TGCGCCAGCAGCCAAGGTCTAGGTACCTACGAGCAGTACTTC. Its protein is CASSQGLGTYEQYF.

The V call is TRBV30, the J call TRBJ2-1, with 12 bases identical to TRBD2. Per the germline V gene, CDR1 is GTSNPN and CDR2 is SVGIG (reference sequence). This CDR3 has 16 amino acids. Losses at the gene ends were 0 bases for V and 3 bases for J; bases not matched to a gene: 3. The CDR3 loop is CAWSVLAGGRYNEQFF. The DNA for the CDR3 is TGTGCCTGGAGTGTCCTAGCGGGGGGGCGCTACAATGAGCAGTTCTTC.